These 9 T cell receptor beta chains originate from one sample sequenced in a study of blood T cell repertoires in COVID-19. The repertoire was sequenced with immunoSEQ multiplex PCR; TCRdb's copy has only in-frame clones and lacks some. Of 210,000 or so clones listed, about four fifths were seen once; the top ten hold 4.5% to 5%. Sequencing input: PBMCs or T cells enriched from blood (not recorded which). All receptors derive from a woman between 50 and 59 years old who had been exposed to COVID-19.

A few counts support this clone. CDR3 nucleotides: TGTGCCAGCAGCTTAATGGGGGCGGGTGAGCAGTACTTC. Translating gives CASSLMGAGEQYF. The chain has TRBV7-2 and TRBJ2-7; a weak D match, TRBD1 (6 bases). Germline V gene lookup returns CDR1 SGHTA and CDR2 FQGNSA. Trimming stripped 2 bases from V and 7 bases from J, with 12 bases between. This CDR3 is built from 13 residues.

Only one count was recorded for this clone. The chain links TRBV6-5 to TRBJ1-4; 9 bases agree with TRBD1. J was trimmed by 6 bases and V by 6 bases; bases with no gene match: 5. The CDR3 has 14 amino acids. Germline V CDR1 and CDR2: MNHEY, SVGAGI. The CDR3 sequence is CASRRGQGHEKLFF. CDR3 in DNA: TGTGCCAGCAGGAGGGGACAGGGCCATGAAAAACTGTTTTTT.

The chain joins TRBV19 to TRBJ1-2; D is unclear. The germline V and J ends were trimmed by 6 bases and 6 bases, with 17 bases remaining between them. The CDR3 is made up of 14 amino acids. Germline CDR1 reads LNHDA; CDR2 reads SQIVND (reference sequence). The DNA for the CDR3 is TGTGCCAGTAGCTCTGGCCATCGGGTCGATGGCTACACCTTC. Translating it yields CASSSGHRVDGYTF.

The chain combines TRBV6-5 with TRBJ1-5, with 9 bases that match TRBD1. This CDR3 region has 14 residues. Germline V gene data show CDR1 as MNHEY and CDR2 as SVGAGI. V lost 2 bases and J lost 6; bases outside the gene matches: 2. DNA of the CDR3: TGTGCCAGCAGTTACACGACAGGGGGTCAGCCCCAGCATTTT. This codes for CASSYTTGGQPQHF.

The chain carries TRBV27 and TRBJ1-4; D is undetermined. Deletions cut 8 bases from V and 8 bases from J, with 12 bases between. The germline V gene encodes CDR1 MNHEY and CDR2 SMNVEV (reference sequence). This CDR3 region has 12 residues. The CDR3 region is CASEGGWEKLFF. The DNA of the CDR3 is TGTGCCAGCGAGGGAGGTTGGGAAAAACTGTTTTTT.

The chain has TRBV10-3 and TRBJ2-2, with 10 bases lining up with TRBD2. J gave up 4 bases and V 3 bases, and 2 bases lay outside the gene matches. From germline, CDR1 is ENHRY and CDR2 SYGVKD. This CDR3 has 15 residues. CDR3 loop: CAISETSGVTGELFF. The CDR3 DNA reads TGTGCCATCAGTGAAACTAGCGGGGTCACCGGGGAGCTGTTTTTT.

V gene TRBV29-1 combines with J gene TRBJ1-1, with 7 bases identical to TRBD1. CDR1 is SQVTM and CDR2 is ANQGSEA in the germline V gene. The junction had 16 bases not matched to a gene; V was cut back by 6 bases and J by 3 bases. This CDR3 is built from 16 residues. The CDR3 bases are TGCAGCGTCCGTTCAAGAGGGGGCCGGTCAGACACTGAAGCTTTCTTT. This codes for CSVRSRGGRSDTEAFF. The full variable domain, in which reference TRBV29-1 and TRBJ1-1 provide the parts outside the CDR3, is SAVISQKPSRDICQRGTSLTIQCQVDSQVTMMFWYRQQPGQSLTLIATANQGSEATYESGFVIDKFPISRPNLTFSTLTVSNMSPEDSSIYLCSVRSRGGRSDTEAFFGQGTRLTVV.

The chain couples TRBV11-2 to TRBJ1-4, with 8 bases matching TRBD1. Germline values: CDR1 SGHAT, CDR2 FQNNGV. The CDR3 loop spans 16 amino acids. V lost 1 base and J lost 5; bases outside the gene matches: 6. Here the CDR3 reads CASSLGTGSSNEKLFF. The CDR3 DNA sequence: TGTGCCAGCAGCTTAGGGACAGGGTCCTCAAATGAAAAACTGTTTTTT.

The rearrangement joins TRBV7-9 to TRBJ1-2; perhaps TRBD1 as D (5 bases). Germline V gene sequence: CDR1 SEHNR, CDR2 FQNEAQ (reference sequence). CDR3 size: 15 residues. V dropped 4 bases and J dropped 2 bases, with 14 bases sitting between them. CDR3 sequence: CASSYWEGLNYGYTF. CDR3 bases: TGTGCCAGCAGCTATTGGGAGGGGTTAAACTATGGCTACACCTTC.